These 12 T cell receptor beta chains were all obtained from the same sample, sequenced in a study of cytomegalovirus exposure and HLA in healthy donors. 13 Jbeta primers and 60 Vbeta primers were used for the PCR. Assay: immunoSEQ multiplex PCR; the TCRdb copy retains only in-frame clones and omits some. This table has around 67,000 clones, 55% to 70% appearing once. The sequencing input was PBMCs. Every receptor here comes from a woman in her forties or fifties in good health and CMV-seronegative.

V usage is TRBV2 and J usage is TRBJ2-3, with D perhaps TRBD1 (6 bases). Germline CDR1 reads SNHLY; CDR2 reads FYNNEI. V was trimmed by 7 bases and J by 0 bases, leaving 11 bases between them. The CDR3 length is 14 residues. CDR3: CASKTGPSTDTQYF. The CDR3 DNA follows: TGTGCCAGCAAGACAGGTCCTAGCACAGATACGCAGTATTTT.

This clone has just one count. The genes are TRBV13 and TRBJ2-7; 9 bases align to TRBD1. CDR1 and CDR2 (germline): PRHDT, FYEKMQ (reference sequence). The V and J ends lost 5 bases and 3 bases, in that order; junction bases with no gene match: 5. CDR3 length: 14 residues. The CDR3 region has the DNA TGTGCCAGCAGCCTGGGGACAGGGCTCTACGAGCAGTACTTC. Its protein is CASSLGTGLYEQYF. Filled out from reference TRBV13 and TRBJ2-7, the complete variable domain reads AAGVIQSPRHLIKEKRETATLKCYPIPRHDTVYWYQQGPGQDPQFLISFYEKMQSDKGSIPDRFSAQQFSDYHSELNMSSLELGDSALYFCASSLGTGLYEQYFGPGTRLTVT.

The genes are TRBV6-5 and TRBJ2-7; possible D gene TRBD2, 5 bases. V lost 6 bases and J 2 bases, leaving 11 bases between the germline ends. The CDR3 extends over 13 amino acids. The germline CDR1 and CDR2 sequences are MNHEY and SVGAGI. CDR3 loop: CASRPAGTYEQYF. CDR3 DNA sequence: TGTGCCAGCAGACCGGCCGGGACCTACGAGCAGTACTTC.

There are a few counts of this clone. J is TRBJ1-4 and V is TRBV28; no clear D. This CDR3 contains 12 residues. The germline V and J ends were trimmed by 11 bases and 5 bases, with 12 bases remaining between them. Germline V gene lookup returns CDR1 MDHEN and CDR2 SYDVKM. CDR3 sequence (DNA): TGTGCCTGGGGAGGGATGAATGAAAAACTGTTTTTT. This translates into CAWGGMNEKLFF.

V gene TRBV5-6 combines with J gene TRBJ1-2; 8 bases fit TRBD1. After removal of 0 bases from V and 4 bases from J, the junction contained 5 bases not matched to a gene. The CDR3 is 15 amino acids. Germline CDR1 SGHDT, CDR2 YYEEEE. CDR3 bases: TGTGCCAGCAGCTTGGTGAGTGGGACAGGCTATGGCTACACCTTC. This sequence encodes CASSLVSGTGYGYTF.

This sequence joins TRBV5-6 and TRBJ2-7, with D possibly TRBD2 on 5 matching bases. Per germline, CDR1 SGHDT and CDR2 YYEEEE. V lost 1 base, J lost 3 bases, and 17 bases lay in between. This CDR3 is built from 16 residues. This CDR3 reads CASSLLLTPDYYEQYF. The DNA of the CDR3 is TGTGCCAGCAGCTTGTTGCTGACACCCGACTACTACGAGCAGTACTTC.

The V call is TRBV5-1, the J call TRBJ2-1, with 10 bases identical to TRBD2. Germline values: CDR1 SGHRS, CDR2 YFSETQ. The CDR3 length is 16 residues. V dropped 5 bases and J dropped 0; count of bases not matched to a gene: 5. CDR3 DNA: TGCGCCAGCAGAGGACTAGCGGAACCCTCCTACAATGAGCAGTTCTTC. Residues: CASRGLAEPSYNEQFF. The entire variable domain, with the rest obtained from reference TRBV5-1 and TRBJ2-1, is as follows: KAGVTQTPRYLIKTRGQQVTLSCSPISGHRSVSWYQQTPGQGLQFLFEYFSETQRNKGNFPGRFSGRQFSNSRSEMNVSTLELGDSALYLCASRGLAEPSYNEQFFGPGTRLTVL.

This clone appeared a few times. This chain links TRBV6-1 with TRBJ1-4; 7 positions agree with TRBD1. V was pared by 3 bases and J by 7 bases, with 5 bases of the junction left unmatched. Germline V gene sequence: CDR1 MNHNS, CDR2 SASEGT. CDR3 length: 14 amino acids. CDR3 in amino acids: CASSEWQGGEKLFF. CDR3 DNA: TGTGCCAGCAGTGAGTGGCAGGGGGGTGAAAAACTGTTTTTT.

The CDR3 reads CASSPSITGLAEAFF. CDR3 nucleotides: TGTGCCAGCTCACCCTCCATAACAGGGCTCGCTGAAGCTTTCTTT. The chain has TRBV18 and TRBJ1-1, with D maybe TRBD1 (6 bases). The CDR3 has 15 residues. Germline assignment: CDR1 KGHSH and CDR2 LQKENI. Trimming stripped 3 bases from V and 6 bases from J, with 17 bases between.

The chain recombines TRBV2 with TRBJ2-2, with D possibly being TRBD1 (6 bases). The CDR3 contains 13 residues. Trimming removed 4 bases at V and 7 bases at J, with 10 bases between. CDR1 is SNHLY and CDR2 is FYNNEI in the germline V gene. The DNA for the CDR3 is TGTGCCAGCAGTGCCGTAGGGGGCGGGGAGCTGTTTTTT. Translation: CASSAVGGGELFF.

The rearrangement links TRBV10-3 to TRBJ2-6, with a tentative D call TRBD1 (6 bases). The V gene lost 3 bases and the J gene lost 0 bases, with 18 bases spanning the gap. The CDR3 contains 19 residues. The germline V gene encodes CDR1 ENHRY and CDR2 SYGVKD. Written as DNA, the CDR3 is TGTGCCATCAGTGAACAGGGACGGTTGAGCTCCTCTGGGGCCAACGTCCTGACTTTC. Translation: CAISEQGRLSSSGANVLTF.

The CDR3 protein is CASSLQGGQETQYF. The CDR3 coding sequence is TGTGCCAGCAGCTTACAGGGAGGGCAAGAGACCCAGTACTTC. The chain uses TRBV7-2 and TRBJ2-5; 7 bases are shared with TRBD2. Germline assignment: CDR1 SGHTA and CDR2 FQGNSA. The CDR3 is 14 residues long. Trimming at V came to 2 bases and at J to 2 bases, leaving 2 bases not matched to a gene.